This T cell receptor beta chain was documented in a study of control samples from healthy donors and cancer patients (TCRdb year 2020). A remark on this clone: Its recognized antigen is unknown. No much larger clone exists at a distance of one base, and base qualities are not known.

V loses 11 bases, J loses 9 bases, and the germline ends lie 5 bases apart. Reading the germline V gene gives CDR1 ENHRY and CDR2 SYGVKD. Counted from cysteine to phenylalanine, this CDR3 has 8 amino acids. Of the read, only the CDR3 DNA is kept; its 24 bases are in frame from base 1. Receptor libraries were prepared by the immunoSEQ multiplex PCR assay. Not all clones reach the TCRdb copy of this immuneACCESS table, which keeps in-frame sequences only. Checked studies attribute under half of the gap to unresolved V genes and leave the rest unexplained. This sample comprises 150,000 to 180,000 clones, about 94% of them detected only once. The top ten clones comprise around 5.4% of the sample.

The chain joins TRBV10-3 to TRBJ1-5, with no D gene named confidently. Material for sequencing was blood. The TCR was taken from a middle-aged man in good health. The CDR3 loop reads CAPLPQHF. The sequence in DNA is TGTGCCCCCTTGCCCCAGCATTTT.